This passage covers 20 T cell receptor beta chains from one sample sequenced in a study of shared clonotypes between healthy human individuals. The method was immunoSEQ multiplex PCR; TCRdb's version includes in-frame clones alone and lacks a portion of them. There are some 2.3 million clones in the sample; approximately 93% occur only once, and under 0.45% lies in the top ten. The sequencing sample was made of naive CD4+ T cells from PBMCs. Subset specified: CD45RA+ positively selected. The receptors originated from a man younger than 30 in good health. Some clones in this sample may be carry-over from other donors' samples.

Turning to this clone: Other DNA sequences from this sample encode an identical CDR3 as well. The rearrangement links TRBV7-9 to TRBJ1-3; D unresolved. Germline loops: CDR1 SEHNR, CDR2 FQNEAQ (reference sequence). There are 12 residues in the CDR3. V was pared by 5 bases and J by 0 bases, with 2 bases between. DNA for the CDR3: TGTGCCAGCAGCCTCTCTGGAAACACCATATATTTT. Amino acids: CASSLSGNTIYF.

This clone was observed a single time. The V call is TRBV7-9, the J call TRBJ2-7; the D gene could be TRBD1 or TRBD2 (5 bases each). Looked up from germline, CDR1 is SEHNR and CDR2 is FQNEAQ (reference sequence). This CDR3 spans 15 amino acids. Between the trimmed V and J ends, which lost 5 bases and 3 bases, there was a span of 17 bases. CDR3 sequence reads: CASSIAGTTIYEQYF. The CDR3 region has the DNA TGTGCCAGCAGCATCGCCGGGACGACGATCTACGAGCAGTACTTC.

This chain connects TRBV7-8 to TRBJ1-1, with D unclear. V lost 0 bases to trimming and J lost 2 bases, with 10 bases between them. Germline CDR1 and CDR2: SGHVS and FQNEAQ. This CDR3 spans 15 amino acids. The CDR3 sequence is CASSLALSSNTEAFF. CDR3 in DNA: TGTGCCAGCAGCTTAGCATTGTCTTCTAACACTGAAGCTTTCTTT.

This chain uses TRBV5-4 with TRBJ2-1; 8 bases agree with TRBD2. This CDR3 is 18 amino acids long. The V segment lost 4 bases and the J segment 0 bases; nucleotides outside the gene matches: 12. Germline V lookup: CDR1 SGHNT, CDR2 YYREEE (reference sequence). CDR3 nucleotide sequence: TGTGCCAGCAGCAGTCGCGGGGGGACCGGCCTCTCCTACAATGAGCAGTTCTTC. Encoded protein: CASSSRGGTGLSYNEQFF.

The chain carries TRBV7-8 and TRBJ2-7; D remains unclear. The V gene lost 1 base and the J gene lost 3 bases, with 10 bases spanning the gap. Germline loops: CDR1 SGHVS, CDR2 FQNEAQ. This CDR3 is 14 amino acids long. The CDR3 here is CASSLGGKLYEQYF. In DNA form, the CDR3 reads TGTGCCAGCAGCTTAGGTGGGAAACTCTACGAGCAGTACTTC.

The count of this clone is one. The same CDR3 also results from other DNA sequences found in this sample. In DNA, the CDR3 is TGTGCCTGGAGTGTCCAGGGGGCCGGGGAGCTGTTTTTT. This encodes CAWSVQGAGELFF. The chain recombines TRBV30 with TRBJ2-2; 7 bases map to TRBD1. Per the germline V gene, CDR1 is GTSNPN and CDR2 is SVGIG (reference sequence). This CDR3 contains 13 residues. J gave up 6 bases and V 0 bases, and 1 base lay outside the gene matches.

This chain connects TRBV6-6 to TRBJ2-1, with D perhaps being TRBD1 or TRBD2 (6 bases each). Germline CDR1 and CDR2: MNHNY and SVGAGI (reference sequence). The CDR3 contains 16 residues. Between the trimmed V and J ends, which lost 2 bases and 5 bases, there was a span of 16 bases. CDR3 sequence: CASSYPMGGRDNEQFF. CDR3 nucleotide sequence: TGTGCCAGCAGTTACCCGATGGGGGGCAGGGACAATGAGCAGTTCTTC.

CDR3 protein: CASSSTGSTDTQYF. The CDR3 region has the DNA TGTGCCAGCAGCTCCACAGGGAGCACAGATACGCAGTATTTT. The chain joins TRBV11-3 to TRBJ2-3; tentative D call: TRBD1 (6 bases). CDR1 and CDR2 from the germline V gene are SGHNT and YENEEA. There are 14 residues in the CDR3. V shed 4 bases and J shed 0 bases, with 8 bases lying between them.

V and J are TRBV30 and TRBJ2-3, with 8 bases that match TRBD2. Germline loops: CDR1 GTSNPN, CDR2 SVGIG (reference sequence). The CDR3 length is 14 residues. With 0 bases clipped from V and 6 bases from J, the junction kept 5 bases outside the gene matches. CDR3 protein: CAWSVEAGVDTQYF. As DNA, the CDR3 is TGTGCCTGGAGTGTCGAAGCGGGGGTCGATACGCAGTATTTT. The variable domain in full, completed from reference TRBV30 and TRBJ2-3, reads SQTIHQWPATLVQPVGSPLSLECTVEGTSNPNLYWYRQAAGRGLQLLFYSVGIGQISSEVPQNLSASRPQDRQFILSSKKLLLSDSGFYLCAWSVEAGVDTQYFGPGTRLTVL.

Notes on this clone: The same CDR3 is also encoded by other DNA sequences in this sample. This sequence joins TRBV28 and TRBJ2-5; D is ambiguous. Germline V lookup: CDR1 MDHEN, CDR2 SYDVKM. V lost 9 bases, J lost 3 bases, and 8 bases lay in between. The CDR3 consists of 11 residues. CDR3 in amino acids: CASSLKETQYF. CDR3 nucleotides: TGTGCCAGTTCCCTAAAAGAGACCCAGTACTTC.

CDR3 bases: TGCGCCAGCAGTCAGGACAGGGGGCGTAGACAGCCCCAGCATTTT. Protein sequence: CASSQDRGRRQPQHF. The chain is built from TRBV23-1 and TRBJ1-5; 11 nucleotides line up with TRBD1. TRBV23-1 is an ORF; its function is uncertain. This CDR3 comprises 15 residues. The ends lost 3 bases at V and 7 bases at J; junction bases unmatched: 5.

V is TRBV25-1 and J is TRBJ2-2; no firm D call. The V end was cut by 6 bases, the J end by 5 bases, with 13 bases between. CDR1 is MGHDK and CDR2 is SYGVNS in the germline V gene. The CDR3 sequence is 14 residues long. The CDR3 protein is CASSEALSTGELFF. The CDR3 DNA reads TGTGCCAGCAGCGAGGCACTTTCTACCGGGGAGCTGTTTTTT.

This chain connects TRBV5-1 to TRBJ2-5; 7 bases agree with TRBD2. With V trimmed by 5 bases and J by 5 bases, 9 bases remained unmatched. This CDR3 comprises 14 residues. The germline CDR1 and CDR2 sequences are SGHRS and YFSETQ. As DNA, the CDR3 is TGCGCCAGCAGGGAACGGGGAGGGTTCGAGACCCAGTACTTC. The encoded protein is CASRERGGFETQYF.

The gene calls are TRBV7-2 and TRBJ2-3, with D perhaps assigned TRBD1 or TRBD2 (5 bases each). Germline CDR1 reads SGHTA; CDR2 reads FQGNSA. This CDR3 spans 12 amino acids. V lost 0 bases, J lost 13 bases, and 11 bases lay in between. CDR3 nucleotides: TGTGCCAGCAGCTTAGCGATCGGGGCCGAGTATTTT. This sequence encodes CASSLAIGAEYF.

J is TRBJ1-5 and V is TRBV12-5, with a weak D call TRBD1 (5 bases). This CDR3 is built from 13 residues. Germline CDR1 LGHNT, CDR2 FRNRAP. V was trimmed by 3 bases and J by 5 bases, leaving 8 bases between them. CDR3 in amino acids: CASGLGADQPQHF. CDR3 DNA sequence: TGTGCTAGTGGTTTAGGGGCCGATCAGCCCCAGCATTTT. The complete variable domain, with remaining parts taken from reference TRBV12-5 and TRBJ1-5, reads DARVTQTPRHKVTEMGQEVTMRCQPILGHNTVFWYRQTMMQGLELLAYFRNRAPLDDSGMPKDRFSAEMPDATLATLKIQPSEPRDSAVYFCASGLGADQPQHFGDGTRLSIL.

This chain joins TRBV5-1 and TRBJ2-3; 11 bases line up with TRBD2. The CDR3 is 16 amino acids. V trimming: 4 bases; J trimming: 7 bases; junction bases outside the gene matches: 11. The V gene's germline CDR1 is SGHRS and CDR2 YFSETQ. The CDR3 spells CASSITTSGTSYTQYF. For the CDR3, the DNA is TGCGCCAGCAGCATAACGACTAGCGGGACGTCCTATACGCAGTATTTT.

The chain couples TRBV19 to TRBJ2-3, with TRBD1 matching over 11 bases. The germline V gene encodes CDR1 LNHDA and CDR2 SQIVND (reference sequence). CDR3 length: 14 residues. The V segment lost 6 bases and the J segment 8 bases; nucleotides outside the gene matches: 7. CDR3 bases: TGTGCCAGTAGCCCAGGGGACAGGGGGGCTACGCAGTATTTT. It specifies CASSPGDRGATQYF.

This clone has only one observation. The V gene is TRBV2, the J gene TRBJ1-4; D is uncertain. Trimming shortened V by 3 bases and J by 7 bases, and 12 bases separated the two germline ends. The CDR3 runs to 14 residues. Looked up from germline, CDR1 is SNHLY and CDR2 is FYNNEI. The CDR3 DNA sequence: TGTGCCAGCAGTGAGTACGCAGACGTTGAAAAACTGTTTTTT. It specifies CASSEYADVEKLFF.

The chain uses TRBV5-4 and TRBJ2-1, with 10 positions matching TRBD1. V lost 0 bases to trimming and J lost 6 bases; unmatched junction nucleotides: 6. Germline V gene lookup returns CDR1 SGHNT and CDR2 YYREEE (reference sequence). This CDR3 is 16 amino acids long. The CDR3 DNA reads TGTGCCAGCAGCTTGGCCCCGGACAGGGGGAGCAATGAGCAGTTCTTC. This encodes CASSLAPDRGSNEQFF.

J is TRBJ2-5 and V is TRBV7-3, with D perhaps TRBD1 or TRBD2 (5 bases each). There are 16 residues in the CDR3. Germline CDR1 reads SGHTA; CDR2 reads FQGTGA. V was shortened by 5 bases and J by 5 bases, with 21 bases between the two germline ends. CDR3 region: CASSRTGTIIGETQYF. The CDR3 region has the DNA TGTGCCAGCAGCAGAACCGGGACCATCATTGGCGAGACCCAGTACTTC.